The clone carrying this TCR beta chain was counted at least ten times. Its target is not known. Trimming took 1 base from V and 6 from J; bases not matched to a gene: 17. Germline loops: CDR1 SGHAT, CDR2 FQNNGV. The CDR3 runs to 18 residues. These data belong to a study of regulatory T cells in long-lasting Graves disease. Study-wide findings and caveats: Reduced TCR diversity was observed in persistent Graves' patients versus newly diagnosed patients. Favored gene segments in persistent disease were TRBV28, TRBJ1-2 and TRBJ2-5.

Time point given: newly diagnosed GD, antithyroid drugs for less than 3 months. The authors made the TCR library using RNA they extracted from PBMCs. Construction of TCR beta libraries relied on iRepertoire HTBI primers and on Arm-PCR targeting CDR3 regions. Authors' analysis steps: Identification across samples found more than 55 TRBV and about 15 TRBJ segments. Each CDR3 protein gets one entry after TCRdb re-called the multiplex PCR reads with MiXCR. What appears here as the V and J calls and clone size reflects TCRdb's work, not the paper's. The data contain 550,000 or so distinct CDR3 sequences, 12% of them singletons. The same data also contributed to another study, on T cells in Graves' hyperthyroidism and ophthalmopathy. As reported in that work: The TCR CDR3 first-round RT-PCR relied on the HTBI primer set.

The J gene is TRBJ2-7, the V gene TRBV11-2; 8 bases map to TRBD2. The sequence was collected from a woman aged 30 to 39 with Graves disease. The source material was peripheral blood mononuclear cells (PBMCs), sampled at new diagnosis, from a patient treated with antithyroid drugs. The DNA for the CDR3 is TGTGCCAGCAGCTTAGCTCCGCGGGAGGCCGTTCGAAGTGGCGAGCAGTACTTC. As protein: CASSLAPREAVRSGEQYF.